This TCR beta chain is drawn from a study of shared clonotypes between healthy human individuals. Each subset's genomic DNA was split evenly across several immunoSEQ plates. Assay: immunoSEQ multiplex PCR; the TCRdb copy retains only in-frame clones and omits some. The sample contains approximately 1.9 million clones, about 93% of which appear only once. CDR3 length: 13 residues. V dropped 3 bases and J dropped 4 bases, with 8 bases sitting between them. CDR1 and CDR2 from the germline V gene are MDHEN and SYDVKM. Positive CCR7 selection of CD45RO-negative cells yielded the naive CD8 cells, and terminally differentiated effector memory CD45RA+ cells were excluded. Donors were healthy HIV-negative adults without recently reported acute infections or vaccinations. Within Nashville, Tennessee resided all donors, each a Caucasian adult. Study-wide results and caveats: For naive CD4 cells, roughly 5% of clonotypes were shared across a few donors.

A remark on this clone: No antigen is known for it. Other DNA sequences in this specimen translate into the identical CDR3.

The V and J genes are TRBV28 and TRBJ2-3, with no clear D. This TCR was recovered from a man younger than 35 in good health. Some clones in this sample may be carry-over from other donors' samples. Sequenced material: naive CD8+ T cells from PBMCs. CDR3 nucleotides: TGTGCCAGCAGTTTTCTGGTGGCAGATACGCAGTATTTT. It translates to CASSFLVADTQYF.